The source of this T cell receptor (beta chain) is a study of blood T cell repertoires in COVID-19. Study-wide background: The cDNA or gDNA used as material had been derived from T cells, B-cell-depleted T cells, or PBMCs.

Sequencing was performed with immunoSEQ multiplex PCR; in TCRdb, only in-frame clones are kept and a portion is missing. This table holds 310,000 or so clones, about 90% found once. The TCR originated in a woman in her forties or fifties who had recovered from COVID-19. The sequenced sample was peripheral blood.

The CDR3 loop reads CASSQEPGFYGYTF. The CDR3 nucleotides are TGTGCCAGCAGCCAAGAACCCGGGTTCTATGGCTACACCTTC. The chain is built from TRBV3-1 (or the pseudogene TRBV3-2) and TRBJ1-2; no firm D call. Germline CDR1 reads LGHDT; CDR2 reads YNNKEL (reference sequence). The CDR3 length is 14 residues. Trimming left V 0 bases short and J 4 bases short, with 9 bases between.